This is a list of T cell receptor beta chains from one sample in a study of blood T cells in healthy people across ages. MiXCR was run by TCRdb on the 5' RACE reads, yielding one entry per CDR3 protein. This sample has hundreds of thousands of distinct CDR3 sequences, with roughly a quarter found just once. In addition, the sample was reused for a study of T cells of mothers and their children.

Sample: blood. Receptor source: a boy between 2 and 10 years old in good health. Each CDR3 is given with its conserved first and last residue. D genes are given only for firm matches. A row's size may be missing; if present it is once, few, many or a size class.

CDR3,DNA,size,V,D,J
CASSLRTEQETQYF,TGTGCCAGCAGTTTAAGGACAGAACAAGAGACCCAGTACTTC,few,TRBV12-3/TRBV12-4,NA,TRBJ2-5
CASSQDGQGLYGYTF,TGTGCCAGCAGCCAAGATGGTCAGGGTCTCTATGGCTACACCTTC,few,TRBV3-1,NA,TRBJ1-2
CASSPSSGTGEQETQYF,TGTGCCAGCAGTCCCTCGTCCGGGACAGGGGAACAAGAGACCCAGTACTTC,few,TRBV28,TRBD1,TRBJ2-5
CSPSPGPFQETQYF,TGCAGTCCGTCCCCGGGACCGTTTCAAGAGACCCAGTACTTC,NA,TRBV20-1,NA,TRBJ2-5
CASSYRWAREAKNIQYF,TGTGCCAGCAGTTATCGATGGGCCCGAGAAGCCAAAAACATTCAGTACTTC,NA,TRBV6-2/TRBV6-3,NA,TRBJ2-4
CSVVGTMGGSTEAFF,TGCAGCGTGGTAGGGACGATGGGAGGGAGCACTGAAGCTTTCTTT,NA,TRBV29-1,NA,TRBJ1-1
CSASTPPSGRIVTDTQYF,TGCAGTGCTAGTACCCCTCCTAGCGGGAGGATCGTTACAGATACGCAGTATTTT,many,TRBV20-1,TRBD2,TRBJ2-3
CASSLNGDEKLFF,TGTGCCAGCAGTTTGAACGGGGATGAAAAACTGTTTTTT,once,TRBV12-3/TRBV12-4,NA,TRBJ1-4
CAISAGVRQPQYF,TGTGCCATCTCCGCAGGGGTCCGCCAGCCCCAGTATTTT,NA,TRBV10-3,NA,TRBJ2-3
CASSPSVAKNIQYF,TGTGCCAGCAGTCCCTCCGTAGCCAAAAACATTCAGTACTTC,NA,TRBV7-9,NA,TRBJ2-4
CASSLGGTGVSYNEQFF,TGTGCCAGCAGCCTAGGTGGGACAGGAGTCTCCTACAATGAGCAGTTCTTC,NA,TRBV11-3,TRBD1,TRBJ2-1
CASSVGVGDTQYF,TGTGCCAGCAGCGTGGGTGTGGGGGATACGCAGTATTTT,NA,TRBV9,NA,TRBJ2-3
CASTGSGLSSYNEQFF,TGTGCCAGCACCGGATCGGGCCTTAGCTCCTACAATGAGCAGTTCTTC,NA,TRBV14,NA,TRBJ2-1
CASSPGVGQGHYGYTF,TGTGCCAGCAGCCCCGGCGTCGGACAGGGCCACTATGGCTACACCTTC,few,TRBV7-9,TRBD1,TRBJ1-2
CASSVRTSGILDQETQYF,TGTGCCAGCAGCGTGAGGACTAGCGGGATCTTGGACCAAGAGACCCAGTACTTC,NA,TRBV9,TRBD2,TRBJ2-5
CASSALEGLYEQYF,TGTGCCAGCAGCGCGTTGGAGGGTCTTTACGAGCAGTACTTC,few,TRBV12-3/TRBV12-4,NA,TRBJ2-7
CAWASASLFEAQYF,TGTGCCTGGGCTAGTGCTAGTCTTTTCGAGGCCCAGTACTTC,NA,TRBV30,NA,TRBJ2-5
CASSLAWEVNTGELFF,TGTGCCAGCAGCTTAGCTTGGGAAGTAAACACCGGGGAGCTGTTTTTT,NA,TRBV7-6,NA,TRBJ2-2
CASSPSLVGSASGANVLTF,TGTGCCAGCAGTCCGAGCTTAGTGGGTAGTGCCTCTGGGGCCAACGTCCTGACTTTC,NA,TRBV2,NA,TRBJ2-6
CASSFQAGRNTEAFF,TGTGCCAGCAGCTTCCAAGCGGGAAGGAACACTGAAGCTTTCTTT,few,TRBV25-1,NA,TRBJ1-1
CASSPDRRLYEQYF,TGTGCCAGTAGCCCTGACAGGAGGTTGTACGAGCAGTACTTC,NA,TRBV19,NA,TRBJ2-7
CASSLARGILSTDTQYF,TGTGCCAGCAGCTTAGCGCGCGGGATCCTAAGCACAGATACGCAGTATTTT,few,TRBV7-9,NA,TRBJ2-3
CASSLNSGGRGETQYF,TGTGCCAGCAGTTTAAATAGCGGGGGCCGGGGAGAGACCCAGTACTTC,many,TRBV12-3/TRBV12-4,TRBD2,TRBJ2-5
CASSLCELNQPQHF,TGTGCCAGCAGCTTATGTGAACTCAATCAGCCCCAGCATTTT,few,TRBV7-3,NA,TRBJ1-5
CASRRGPSPYF,TGTGCCAGCAGACGGGGACCGTCCCCGTACTTC,many,TRBV6-6,NA,TRBJ2-5
CASRGGLGINEKLFF,TGTGCCAGCCGGGGGGGGCTGGGAATTAATGAAAAACTGTTTTTT,few,TRBV6-6,NA,TRBJ1-4
CASSYRSDTAEAFF,TGTGCCAGCAGTTACAGGTCGGACACCGCTGAAGCTTTCTTT,NA,TRBV6-5,NA,TRBJ1-1
CASSLAGTAGELFF,TGCGCCAGCAGCTTGGCAGGGACCGCCGGGGAGCTGTTTTTT,NA,TRBV5-1,NA,TRBJ2-2
CASSTGQPGELFF,TGCGCCAGCAGCACAGGACAACCCGGGGAGCTGTTTTTT,NA,TRBV5-1,NA,TRBJ2-2
CSGSGNSGYTF,TGCAGCGGTTCAGGGAACTCTGGCTACACCTTC,NA,TRBV29-1,NA,TRBJ1-2
CASSPKDLGPYGYTF,TGCGCCAGCAGCCCAAAGGACTTGGGGCCCTATGGCTACACCTTC,NA,TRBV4-1,NA,TRBJ1-2
CASTTGRVKYF,TGTGCCAGCACCACGGGGAGAGTTAAGTACTTC,NA,TRBV25-1,NA,TRBJ2-7
CASNFLRGNTEAFF,TGTGCCAGCAACTTCCTGAGGGGGAACACTGAAGCTTTCTTT,NA,TRBV27,NA,TRBJ1-1
CASSLSVADTQYF,TGTGCCAGCAGCTTATCGGTAGCAGATACGCAGTATTTT,NA,TRBV7-9,NA,TRBJ2-3
CASSSTSPDTQYF,TGTGCCAGCAGTTCGACTAGCCCAGATACGCAGTATTTT,many,TRBV6-2/TRBV6-3,TRBD2,TRBJ2-3
CAGSQGSSGAAYEQYF,TGCGCCGGCAGCCAAGGGAGTTCTGGGGCAGCCTACGAGCAGTACTTC,once,TRBV4-1,NA,TRBJ2-7
CASSQLWTQYF,TGTGCCAGCAGCCAACTGTGGACCCAGTACTTC,few,TRBV3-1,NA,TRBJ2-5
CAWSNGLYEQYF,TGTGCCTGGAGCAACGGGTTATACGAGCAGTACTTC,once,TRBV30,NA,TRBJ2-7
CSAHRGGSEKLFF,TGCAGTGCGCACAGGGGAGGGAGTGAAAAACTGTTTTTT,once,TRBV20-1,TRBD1,TRBJ1-4
CASSSPQVEETQYF,TGTGCCAGTTCCTCGCCCCAGGTAGAAGAGACCCAGTACTTC,NA,TRBV6-1,NA,TRBJ2-5
CASSSSTSTDTQYF,TGTGCCAGCAGTTCCTCGACTAGCACAGATACGCAGTATTTT,many,TRBV6-5,NA,TRBJ2-3
CAIRGQGASEQYF,TGTGCCATCAGGGGGCAGGGGGCGAGCGAGCAGTACTTC,few,TRBV10-3,TRBD1,TRBJ2-7
CASSQDTGSPQHF,TGCGCCAGCAGCCAAGATACGGGTAGTCCCCAGCATTTT,NA,TRBV4-3,NA,TRBJ1-5